This T cell receptor (beta chain) came from a study of vaccination and CD4 T cells after COVID-19. Scientists ran DNA taken from cultured CD4+ T cells through the Oncomine TCR Beta short-read assay for sequencing. In TCRdb, the PCR reads were re-called with MiXCR into one record per CDR3 protein. Of approximately 13,000 distinct CDR3 sequences listed, just under 80% are singletons. The CDR3 length is 14 residues. V was shortened by 3 bases and J by 2 bases, with 9 bases between the two germline ends. Germline V gene sequence: CDR1 LNHDA, CDR2 SQIVND (reference sequence). The treatment was: roughly 10-day PBMC culture with coronavirus spike peptide pools or control peptides (ViraFEST assay). About this clonotype itself: What it binds is unknown.

General observations from the study: The study examined relatively few convalescent patients and included no early post-infection timepoints. The appearance of a median approximately 85% of reactive clones in convalescent patients occurred only post-vaccination.

The receptor was isolated from a human donor who had recovered from COVID-19. This rearrangement joins TRBV19 to TRBJ2-3; D not certain. Sequencing was performed on CD4+ T cells from blood, cultured in vitro. The DNA for the CDR3 is TGTGCCAGTAGTATCCGTGATCCCACAGATACGCAGTATTTT. This gives the protein CASSIRDPTDTQYF.